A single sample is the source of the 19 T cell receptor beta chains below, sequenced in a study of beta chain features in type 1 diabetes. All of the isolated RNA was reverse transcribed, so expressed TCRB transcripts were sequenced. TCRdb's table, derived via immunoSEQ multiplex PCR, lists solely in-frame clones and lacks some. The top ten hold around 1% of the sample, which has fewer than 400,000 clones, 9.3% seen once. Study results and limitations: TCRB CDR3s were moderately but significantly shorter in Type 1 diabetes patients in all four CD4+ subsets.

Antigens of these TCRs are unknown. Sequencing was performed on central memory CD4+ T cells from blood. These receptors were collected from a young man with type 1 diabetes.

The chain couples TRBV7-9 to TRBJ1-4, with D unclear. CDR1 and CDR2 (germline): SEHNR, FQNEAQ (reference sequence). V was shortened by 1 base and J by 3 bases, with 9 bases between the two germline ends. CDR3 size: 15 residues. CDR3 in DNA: TGTGCCAGCAGCTTAGAGGGAGCCCCTAATGAAAAACTGTTTTTT. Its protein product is CASSLEGAPNEKLFF.

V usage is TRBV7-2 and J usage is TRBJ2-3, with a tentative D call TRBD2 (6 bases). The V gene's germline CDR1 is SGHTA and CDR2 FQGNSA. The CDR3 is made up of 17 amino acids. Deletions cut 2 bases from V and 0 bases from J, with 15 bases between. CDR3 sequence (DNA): TGTGCCAGCAGCTTATCTACCGCGGGGATAAGCACAGATACGCAGTATTTT. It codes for CASSLSTAGISTDTQYF. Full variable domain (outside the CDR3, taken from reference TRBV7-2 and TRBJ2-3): GAGVSQSPSNKVTEKGKDVELRCDPISGHTALYWYRQSLGQGLEFLIYFQGNSAPDKSGLPSDRFSAERTGGSVSTLTIQRTQQEDSAVYLCASSLSTAGISTDTQYFGPGTRLTVL.

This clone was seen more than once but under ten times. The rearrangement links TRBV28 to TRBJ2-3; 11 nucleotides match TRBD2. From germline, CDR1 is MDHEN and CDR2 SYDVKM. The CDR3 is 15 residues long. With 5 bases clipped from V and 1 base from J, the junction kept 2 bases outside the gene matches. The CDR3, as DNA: TGTGCCAGCAGTCCGACTAGCGGGGGCACAGATACGCAGTATTTT. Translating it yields CASSPTSGGTDTQYF. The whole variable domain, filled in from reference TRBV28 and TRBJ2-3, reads DVKVTQSSRYLVKRTGEKVFLECVQDMDHENMFWYRQDPGLGLRLIYFSYDVKMKEKGDIPEGYSVSREKKERFSLILESASTNQTSMYLCASSPTSGGTDTQYFGPGTRLTVL.

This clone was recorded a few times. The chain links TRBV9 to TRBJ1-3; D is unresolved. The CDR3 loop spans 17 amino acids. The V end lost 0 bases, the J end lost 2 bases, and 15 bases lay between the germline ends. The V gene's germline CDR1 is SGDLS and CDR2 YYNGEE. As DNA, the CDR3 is TGTGCCAGCAGCGTAGAAGACGGGCAGGACCCTGGAAACACCATATATTTT. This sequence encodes CASSVEDGQDPGNTIYF. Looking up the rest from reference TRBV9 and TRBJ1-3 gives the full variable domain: DSGVTQTPKHLITATGQRVTLRCSPRSGDLSVYWYQQSLDQGLQFLIQYYNGEERAKGNILERFSAQQFPDLHSELNLSSLELGDSALYFCASSVEDGQDPGNTIYFGEGSWLTVV.

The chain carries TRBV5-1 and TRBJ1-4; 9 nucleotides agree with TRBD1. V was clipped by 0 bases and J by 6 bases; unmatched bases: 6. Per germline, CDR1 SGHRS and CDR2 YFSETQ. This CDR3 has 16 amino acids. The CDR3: CASSLVGTGSDEKLFF. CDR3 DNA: TGCGCCAGCAGCTTGGTGGGGACAGGGTCGGATGAAAAACTGTTTTTT.

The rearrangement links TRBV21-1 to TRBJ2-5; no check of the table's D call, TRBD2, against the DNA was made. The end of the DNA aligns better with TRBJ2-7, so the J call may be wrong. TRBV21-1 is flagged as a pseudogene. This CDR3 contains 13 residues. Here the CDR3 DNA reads TGTGCCAGCATCCCACTAGAGTGCTACGAGCAGTACTTC. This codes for CASIPLECYEQYF.

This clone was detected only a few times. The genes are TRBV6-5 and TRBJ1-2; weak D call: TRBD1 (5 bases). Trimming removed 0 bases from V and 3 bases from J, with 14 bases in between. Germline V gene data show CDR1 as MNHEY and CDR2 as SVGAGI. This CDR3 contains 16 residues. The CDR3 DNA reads TGTGCCAGCAGTTACTCGTCTAAGGGGCTGGACTATGGCTACACCTTC. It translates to CASSYSSKGLDYGYTF.

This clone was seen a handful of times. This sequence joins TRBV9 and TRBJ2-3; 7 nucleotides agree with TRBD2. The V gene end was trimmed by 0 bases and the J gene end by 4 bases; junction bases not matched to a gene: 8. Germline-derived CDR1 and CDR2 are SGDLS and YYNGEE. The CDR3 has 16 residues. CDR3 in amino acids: CASSVVIGGGADTQYF. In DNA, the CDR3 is TGTGCCAGCAGCGTAGTAATTGGGGGAGGGGCAGATACGCAGTATTTT. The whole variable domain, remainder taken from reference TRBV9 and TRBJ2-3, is DSGVTQTPKHLITATGQRVTLRCSPRSGDLSVYWYQQSLDQGLQFLIQYYNGEERAKGNILERFSAQQFPDLHSELNLSSLELGDSALYFCASSVVIGGGADTQYFGPGTRLTVL.

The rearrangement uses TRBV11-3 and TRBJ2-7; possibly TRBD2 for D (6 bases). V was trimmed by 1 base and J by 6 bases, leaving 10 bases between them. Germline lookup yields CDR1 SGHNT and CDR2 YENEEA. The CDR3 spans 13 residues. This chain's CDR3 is CASSLAFGSEQYF. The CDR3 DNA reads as TGTGCCAGCAGCTTAGCCTTCGGGAGCGAGCAGTACTTC.

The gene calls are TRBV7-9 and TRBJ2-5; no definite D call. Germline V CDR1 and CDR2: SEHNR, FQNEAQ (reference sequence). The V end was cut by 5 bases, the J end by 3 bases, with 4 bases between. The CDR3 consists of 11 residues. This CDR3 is CASSHEETQYF. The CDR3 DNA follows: TGTGCCAGCAGCCATGAAGAGACCCAGTACTTC.

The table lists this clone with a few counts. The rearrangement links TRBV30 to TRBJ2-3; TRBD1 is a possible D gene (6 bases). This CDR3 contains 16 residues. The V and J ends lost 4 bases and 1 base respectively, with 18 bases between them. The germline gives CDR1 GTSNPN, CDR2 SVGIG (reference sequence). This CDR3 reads CAWTGGLVLGTDTQYF. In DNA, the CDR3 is TGTGCCTGGACTGGGGGCCTCGTCCTGGGCACAGATACGCAGTATTTT.

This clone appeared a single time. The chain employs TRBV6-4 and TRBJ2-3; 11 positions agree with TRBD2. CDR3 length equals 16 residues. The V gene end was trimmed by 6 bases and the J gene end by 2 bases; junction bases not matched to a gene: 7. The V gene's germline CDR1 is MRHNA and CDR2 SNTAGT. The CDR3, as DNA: TGTGCCAGCAGCCCCCCGGGACTAGCGGACACAGATACGCAGTATTTT. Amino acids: CASSPPGLADTDTQYF.

CDR3 amino acids: CASSSETRRTETQYF. CDR3 DNA: TGTGCCAGCAGCTCAGAGACTAGGAGGACGGAGACCCAGTACTTC. The rearrangement links TRBV5-6 to TRBJ2-5, with a tentative D call TRBD2 (6 bases). Germline V CDR1 and CDR2: SGHDT, YYEEEE. The CDR3 spans 15 residues. Between the trimmed V and J ends, which lost 3 bases and 5 bases, there was a span of 17 bases.

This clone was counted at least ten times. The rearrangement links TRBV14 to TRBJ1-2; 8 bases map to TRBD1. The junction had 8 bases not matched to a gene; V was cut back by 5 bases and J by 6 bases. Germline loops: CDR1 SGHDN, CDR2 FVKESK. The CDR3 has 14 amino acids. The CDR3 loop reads CASSFDRGGDGYTF. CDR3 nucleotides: TGTGCCAGCAGCTTCGACAGGGGAGGGGATGGCTACACCTTC.

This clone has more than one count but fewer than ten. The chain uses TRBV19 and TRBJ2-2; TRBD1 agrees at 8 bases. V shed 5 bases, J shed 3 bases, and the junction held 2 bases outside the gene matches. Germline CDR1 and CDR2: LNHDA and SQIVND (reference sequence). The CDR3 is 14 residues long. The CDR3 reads CASSEQGDTGELFF. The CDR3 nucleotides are TGTGCCAGTAGTGAACAGGGGGACACCGGGGAGCTGTTTTTT.

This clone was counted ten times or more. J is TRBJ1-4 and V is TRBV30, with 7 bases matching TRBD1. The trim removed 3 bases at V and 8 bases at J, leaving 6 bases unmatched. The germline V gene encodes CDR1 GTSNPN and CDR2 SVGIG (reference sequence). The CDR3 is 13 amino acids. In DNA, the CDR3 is TGTGCCTGGAGCGTCGACAGGGACGAAAAACTGTTTTTT. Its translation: CAWSVDRDEKLFF.

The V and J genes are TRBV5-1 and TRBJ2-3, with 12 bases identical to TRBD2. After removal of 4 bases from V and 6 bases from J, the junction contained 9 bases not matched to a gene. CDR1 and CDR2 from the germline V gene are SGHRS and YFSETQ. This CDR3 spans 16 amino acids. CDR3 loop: CASSILAGGTGDTQYF. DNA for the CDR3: TGCGCCAGCAGCATACTAGCGGGAGGAACCGGGGATACGCAGTATTTT.

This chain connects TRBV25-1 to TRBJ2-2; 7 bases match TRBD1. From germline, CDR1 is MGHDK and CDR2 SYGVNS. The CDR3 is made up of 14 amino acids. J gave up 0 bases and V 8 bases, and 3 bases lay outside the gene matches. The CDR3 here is CASLGQPNTGELFF. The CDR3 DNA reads TGTGCCAGCCTGGGACAGCCGAACACCGGGGAGCTGTTTTTT.

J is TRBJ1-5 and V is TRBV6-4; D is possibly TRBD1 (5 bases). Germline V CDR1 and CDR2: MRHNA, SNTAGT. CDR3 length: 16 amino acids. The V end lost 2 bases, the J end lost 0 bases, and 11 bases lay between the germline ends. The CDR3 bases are TGTGCCAGCAGTGACCCTGACAGAGATAGCAATCAGCCCCAGCATTTT. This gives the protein CASSDPDRDSNQPQHF.